These 6 T cell receptor beta chains were sequenced from one sample in a study of cytomegalovirus exposure and HLA in healthy donors. The study ran its PCR with 60 Vbeta and 13 Jbeta primers. This table comes from immunoSEQ multiplex PCR, and its TCRdb copy is limited to in-frame clones, with some not included. Of over 100,000 clones listed, roughly 80% are singletons. Sequencing used PBMCs. These receptors originate from a man aged 30-40 years in good health and CMV-seropositive.

The V and J genes are TRBV7-9 and TRBJ2-7, with D possibly TRBD1 on 6 matching bases. The CDR3 length is 15 residues. Trimming shortened V by 5 bases and J by 1 base, and 15 bases separated the two germline ends. Germline V CDR1 and CDR2: SEHNR, FQNEAQ (reference sequence). The CDR3: CASSPKQGRSYEQYF. The CDR3 DNA is TGTGCCAGCAGCCCCAAACAGGGTAGGTCCTACGAGCAGTACTTC.

The V call is TRBV19, the J call TRBJ1-1; TRBD1 aligns across 7 bases. V dropped 5 bases and J dropped 4; count of bases not matched to a gene: 10. CDR1 and CDR2 from the germline V gene are LNHDA and SQIVND (reference sequence). The CDR3 has 15 residues. CDR3 residues: CASSDYRRGLTEAFF. The DNA for the CDR3 is TGTGCCAGTAGTGATTATAGGAGGGGGCTCACTGAAGCTTTCTTT. The complete variable domain, with remaining parts taken from reference TRBV19 and TRBJ1-1, reads DGGITQSPKYLFRKEGQNVTLSCEQNLNHDAMYWYRQDPGQGLRLIYYSQIVNDFQKGDIAEGYSVSREKKESFPLTVTSAQKNPTAFYLCASSDYRRGLTEAFFGQGTRLTVV.

The rearrangement uses TRBV25-1 and TRBJ1-1; D remains unclear. Germline CDR1 reads MGHDK; CDR2 reads SYGVNS. The CDR3 runs to 13 residues. The V end was cut by 4 bases, the J end by 5 bases, with 11 bases between. Here the CDR3 DNA reads TGTGCCAGCAGTGTTAGGGAGGGTACTGAAGCTTTCTTT. Protein sequence: CASSVREGTEAFF.

The table lists this clone with a count of one. The gene calls are TRBV28 and TRBJ1-2; 10 bases align to TRBD1. Germline lookup yields CDR1 MDHEN and CDR2 SYDVKM. The CDR3 has 14 amino acids. The J segment lost 7 bases and the V segment lost 3 bases, leaving 5 bases of the junction unmatched. The CDR3 is CASSLTGGPIGYTF. The CDR3 nucleotides read TGTGCCAGCAGTTTGACAGGGGGCCCAATTGGCTACACCTTC.

This clone was seen a few times. The chain recombines TRBV11-2 with TRBJ1-1; 8 bases map to TRBD1. Germline CDR1 reads SGHAT; CDR2 reads FQNNGV. J was trimmed by 4 bases and V by 3 bases; bases with no gene match: 4. The CDR3 is made up of 14 amino acids. The CDR3 DNA follows: TGTGCCAGCAGCTTTTCAGACAGGGGCACTGAAGCTTTCTTT. Translated, it gives CASSFSDRGTEAFF.

The chain couples TRBV28 to TRBJ2-3; TRBD2 matches 9 bases. This CDR3 is 14 amino acids long. From germline, CDR1 is MDHEN and CDR2 SYDVKM. After removal of 8 bases from V and 4 bases from J, the junction contained 7 bases not matched to a gene. CDR3 coding DNA: TGTGCCAGCGGGTTGGCGGGGGGGCCAGATACGCAGTATTTT. Protein product: CASGLAGGPDTQYF.